This note documents a single TCR beta chain sequence. The repertoire was sequenced with immunoSEQ multiplex PCR; TCRdb's copy has only in-frame clones and lacks some. This table holds 75,000 to 90,000 clones, about four fifths found once. The trim removed 0 bases at V and 8 bases at J, leaving 8 bases unmatched. Germline values: CDR1 LGHNA, CDR2 YSLEER. CDR3 size: 15 residues. The data were obtained in a study of blood T cell repertoires in COVID-19. Across the whole study: Acute and convalescent COVID-19 samples came from the United States, Italy and Spain.

This chain connects TRBV4-3 to TRBJ2-7; 9 nucleotides match TRBD2. The sequenced material came from peripheral blood. This TCR derives from a woman in her thirties or forties with active or convalescent COVID-19. This chain's CDR3 is CASSQDLAGGSKQYF. CDR3 DNA sequence: TGCGCCAGCAGCCAAGATTTGGCGGGAGGGTCAAAGCAGTACTTC.